The clone carrying this T cell receptor beta chain was seen only once. Libraries were prepared by immunoSEQ multiplex PCR; TCRdb keeps only in-frame clonotypes and omits some of them. The data contain about 36,000 clones, around four fifths of them seen just once; the ten biggest clones take up approximately 15%. The source of the sample is a study of blood T cell repertoires in COVID-19. Study context: Sources were T cells, B-cell-depleted T cells, or PBMCs; the material itself was cDNA or gDNA.

The CDR3 extends over 15 amino acids. Germline CDR1 LGHDT, CDR2 YNNKEL (reference sequence). V shed 4 bases, J shed 0 bases, and the junction held 1 base outside the gene matches. The genes are TRBV3-1 (or the pseudogene TRBV3-2) and TRBJ2-3, with 10 bases identical to TRBD2. The sequenced sample was peripheral blood. The TCR was taken from a human donor in a cohort sampled during active COVID-19. As DNA, the CDR3 is TGTGCCAGCAGCCCGGGACTAGCGAGCACAGATACGCAGTATTTT. Amino acids: CASSPGLASTDTQYF.